The 19 T cell receptor beta chains given below trace back to one sample, sequenced in a study of blood T cell repertoires in COVID-19. Only in-frame clones appear in the TCRdb table, and some are missing; sequencing was by immunoSEQ multiplex PCR. The sample records 84,000 or so clones, 83% being singletons. Specimen: peripheral blood. Receptor source: a woman of 80 years or more with acute or convalescent COVID-19.

The J gene is TRBJ1-5, the V gene TRBV6-2 or TRBV6-3; no firm D call. The V and J ends lost 6 bases and 2 bases respectively, with 17 bases between them. Germline V gives CDR1 MNHEY, CDR2 SVGEGT. This CDR3 contains 16 residues. The CDR3 loop reads CASSPRGMWGNQPQHF. CDR3 DNA: TGTGCCAGCAGCCCTCGGGGAATGTGGGGCAATCAGCCCCAGCATTTT.

This chain uses TRBV7-3 with TRBJ2-3; TRBD2 might be the D (7 bases). Trimming took off 3 bases at V and 5 bases at J, with 18 bases between the two ends. The CDR3 spans 16 residues. From germline, CDR1 is SGHTA and CDR2 FQGTGA. The CDR3, as DNA: TGTGCCAGCAGCTTCGAGGGGGGGACGCCTCGAGATACGCAGTATTTT. Translating gives CASSFEGGTPRDTQYF.

This CDR3 is CASSWSGTAIEQYF. The CDR3 nucleotides read TGCGCCAGCAGCTGGTCCGGGACAGCTATCGAGCAGTACTTC. The chain joins TRBV5-1 to TRBJ2-7, with TRBD1 identical over 7 bases. The germline gives CDR1 SGHRS, CDR2 YFSETQ. This CDR3 contains 14 residues. V shed 3 bases, J shed 6 bases, and the junction held 9 bases outside the gene matches.

The V gene is TRBV28, the J gene TRBJ2-7, with 10 positions matching TRBD2. CDR1 is MDHEN and CDR2 is SYDVKM in the germline V gene. Trimming at V came to 3 bases and at J to 3 bases, leaving 8 bases not matched to a gene. The CDR3 runs 16 residues. CDR3 residues: CASSLGGTSGIYEQYF. The CDR3 DNA follows: TGTGCCAGCAGTTTGGGGGGTACTAGCGGGATCTACGAGCAGTACTTC.

V is TRBV6-6 and J is TRBJ2-5; 11 bases line up with TRBD1. The germline V gene has CDR1 MNHNY and CDR2 SVGAGI (reference sequence). V trimming: 2 bases; J trimming: 5 bases; junction bases outside the gene matches: 1. This CDR3 region has 14 residues. Here the CDR3 DNA reads TGTGCCAGCAGTTACGGGACAGGGGGTGAGACCCAGTACTTC. Translated: CASSYGTGGETQYF.

This clone was counted only a few times. The chain combines TRBV29-1 with TRBJ2-3; TRBD2 matches at 8 bases. The CDR3 has 14 amino acids. V trimming: 0 bases; J trimming: 6 bases; junction bases outside the gene matches: 5. Germline-derived CDR1 and CDR2 are SQVTM and ANQGSEA. CDR3 sequence reads: CSVEDQLAGDTQYF. As DNA, the CDR3 is TGCAGCGTTGAAGATCAGCTAGCGGGTGATACGCAGTATTTT.

The chain carries TRBV9 and TRBJ2-3; possibly TRBD2 for D (5 bases). From germline, CDR1 is SGDLS and CDR2 YYNGEE. V was shortened by 3 bases and J by 6 bases, with 11 bases between the two germline ends. The CDR3 contains 13 residues. The CDR3 DNA is TGTGCCAGCAGCGGAACTAGAATCGATACGCAGTATTTT. Translating it yields CASSGTRIDTQYF. The variable domain in full, completed from reference TRBV9 and TRBJ2-3, reads DSGVTQTPKHLITATGQRVTLRCSPRSGDLSVYWYQQSLDQGLQFLIQYYNGEERAKGNILERFSAQQFPDLHSELNLSSLELGDSALYFCASSGTRIDTQYFGPGTRLTVL.

V usage is TRBV7-2 and J usage is TRBJ2-4, with D unclear. This CDR3 is 14 amino acids long. Germline V gene data show CDR1 as SGHTA and CDR2 as FQGNSA. V lost 5 bases to trimming and J lost 7 bases, with 15 bases between them. CDR3 nucleotide sequence: TGTGCCAGCAGCCTGCAGGTGGCGCAGAACATTCAGTACTTC. This encodes CASSLQVAQNIQYF.

The V gene is TRBV2, the J gene TRBJ1-2; D possibly corresponds to TRBD1 (6 bases). CDR1 and CDR2 from the germline V gene are SNHLY and FYNNEI. This CDR3 has 12 residues. Deletions cut 5 bases from V and 3 bases from J, with 7 bases between. The DNA of the CDR3 is TGTGCCAGCAGTAACAGGGACTATGGCTACACCTTC. Translating gives CASSNRDYGYTF.

The chain couples TRBV14 to TRBJ2-1; 10 positions match TRBD2. This CDR3 region has 14 residues. Germline trimming cut 2 bases from V and 13 bases from J; bases unmatched to any gene: 8. Germline CDR1 reads SGHDN; CDR2 reads FVKESK. CDR3 protein: CASSQRGTSGIQFF. The CDR3 DNA reads as TGTGCCAGCAGCCAAAGAGGCACTAGCGGGATTCAGTTCTTC.

This chain uses TRBV19 with TRBJ1-4; tentatively, D is TRBD1 (5 bases). This CDR3 region has 16 residues. With 5 bases removed from V and 0 bases from J, the gap between germline ends came to 13 bases. Germline CDR1 reads LNHDA; CDR2 reads SQIVND (reference sequence). This CDR3 is CASSGADTATNEKLFF. The CDR3 DNA reads as TGTGCCAGTAGTGGGGCTGACACAGCAACTAATGAAAAACTGTTTTTT.

The chain links TRBV18 to TRBJ1-5; D is ambiguous. V dropped 2 bases and J dropped 0 bases, with 11 bases sitting between them. Germline lookup yields CDR1 KGHSH and CDR2 LQKENI. CDR3 length equals 16 residues. This chain's CDR3 is CASSPSSPNSNQPQHF. The CDR3 bases are TGTGCCAGCTCACCAAGCTCCCCGAATAGCAATCAGCCCCAGCATTTT.

V gene TRBV7-2 combines with J gene TRBJ2-1; D possibly corresponds to TRBD2 (5 bases). CDR1 is SGHTA, CDR2 FQGNSA, per germline. The CDR3 extends over 13 amino acids. CDR3 protein: CASGTASYNEQFF. The CDR3 DNA sequence: TGTGCAAGCGGAACAGCCTCCTACAATGAGCAGTTCTTC.

The chain is built from TRBV5-1 and TRBJ2-3, with 9 bases matching TRBD2. J was trimmed by 2 bases and V by 4 bases; bases with no gene match: 8. The CDR3 is made up of 16 amino acids. The germline CDR1 and CDR2 sequences are SGHRS and YFSETQ. The CDR3 DNA sequence: TGCGCCAGCAGCCCTCCAACTAGCGGGCACACAGATACGCAGTATTTT. This translates into CASSPPTSGHTDTQYF.

This sequence joins TRBV14 and TRBJ2-4; 9 positions match TRBD1. The CDR3 runs 17 residues. Germline CDR1 is SGHDN and CDR2 is FVKESK. The V and J ends lost 0 bases and 1 base, in that order; junction bases with no gene match: 4. CDR3 residues: CASSQEMGQGAKNIQYF. The DNA of the CDR3 is TGTGCCAGCAGCCAAGAAATGGGACAGGGTGCCAAAAACATTCAGTACTTC.

The genes are TRBV11-2 and TRBJ2-2; 13 bases map to TRBD2. This CDR3 region has 16 residues. Unmatched junction bases numbered 4, after V lost 5 bases and J lost 4 bases. Germline CDR1 is SGHAT and CDR2 is FQNNGV. In DNA form, the CDR3 reads TGTGCCAGCAGCGGGACTAGCGGGATCCGCACCGGGGAGCTGTTTTTT. Its protein is CASSGTSGIRTGELFF.

V usage is TRBV21-1 and J usage is TRBJ2-5; the D call TRBD2 from the table was never checked on the DNA. TRBV21-1 is classified as a pseudogene. The CDR3 is made up of 16 amino acids. CDR3 sequence: CASSTTQKGRGETQYF. The CDR3 DNA reads TGTGCCAGCAGCACGACCCAGAAGGGCCGGGGAGAGACCCAGTACTTC.

V and J are TRBV27 and TRBJ1-1; 7 bases align to TRBD1. This CDR3 spans 14 amino acids. The germline V gene has CDR1 MNHEY and CDR2 SMNVEV (reference sequence). V was clipped by 4 bases and J by 2 bases; unmatched bases: 4. CDR3 sequence (DNA): TGTGCCAGCAGTTCCGACAGGGTCAACACTGAAGCTTTCTTT. Its protein product is CASSSDRVNTEAFF.

This chain joins TRBV5-1 and TRBJ2-7; 7 bases are a match to TRBD2. The CDR3 is 12 residues long. Germline-derived CDR1 and CDR2 are SGHRS and YFSETQ. Germline trimming cut 7 bases from V and 3 bases from J; bases unmatched to any gene: 4. The CDR3 sequence is CASAGEGYEQYF. The CDR3 DNA reads TGCGCCAGCGCGGGAGAGGGCTACGAGCAGTACTTC.